Below, one T cell receptor beta chain is given with its context. Its target is not known. The data are from a study of T cells after yellow fever vaccination. Study context: Any fraction with a low cell number was prepared using SMART-Seq v4 Ultra Low Input. Study observations and caveats: After the booster, about 95% of CD4 and around nine tenths of CD8 primary-response clones were re-detected.

MiXCR was run by TCRdb on the 5' RACE reads, yielding one entry per CDR3 protein. The sample shows about 170,000 distinct CDR3 sequences, approximately 6.2% of them seen only once. Germline V CDR1 and CDR2: DFQATT, SNEGSKA (reference sequence). Deletions cut 2 bases from V and 3 bases from J, with 8 bases between. This CDR3 region has 13 residues. The chain employs TRBV20-1 and TRBJ1-5; D unresolved. This clonotype was obtained from a man aged 18 to 29 who received the YFV17D yellow fever vaccine. The source was CD4+ T cells sorted from PBMCs, collected on the day of the first yellow fever vaccination. The DNA for the CDR3 is TGCAGTGCTAGATTGGGTACCAATCAGCCCCAGCATTTT. Protein: CSARLGTNQPQHF.